This section outlines one T cell receptor (beta chain) sequence together with its context. V was clipped by 4 bases and J by 2 bases; unmatched bases: 2. This CDR3 is built from 14 residues. The germline V gene has CDR1 MNHEY and CDR2 SVGAGI. The source of the sample is a study of blood T cell repertoires in COVID-19. Profiled with immunoSEQ multiplex PCR; TCRdb holds only in-frame clones, not every one. Among fewer than 100,000 clones listed, approximately 87% were seen once. The sequence derives from a human donor in a cohort sampled during active COVID-19. The chain recombines TRBV6-5 with TRBJ1-2; 9 nucleotides agree with TRBD1. What was sequenced was peripheral blood. CDR3 region: CASSSQGANYGYTF. In nucleotides, the CDR3 is TGTGCCAGCAGTTCACAGGGGGCCAACTATGGCTACACCTTC.